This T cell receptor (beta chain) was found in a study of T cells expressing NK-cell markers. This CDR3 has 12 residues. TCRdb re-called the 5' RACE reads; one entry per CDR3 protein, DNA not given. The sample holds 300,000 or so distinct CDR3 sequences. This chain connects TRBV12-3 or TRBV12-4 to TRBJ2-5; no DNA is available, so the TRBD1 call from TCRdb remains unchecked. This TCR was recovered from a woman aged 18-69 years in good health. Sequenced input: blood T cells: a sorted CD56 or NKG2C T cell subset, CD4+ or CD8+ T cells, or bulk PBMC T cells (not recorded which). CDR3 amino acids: CASRQGEETQYF.